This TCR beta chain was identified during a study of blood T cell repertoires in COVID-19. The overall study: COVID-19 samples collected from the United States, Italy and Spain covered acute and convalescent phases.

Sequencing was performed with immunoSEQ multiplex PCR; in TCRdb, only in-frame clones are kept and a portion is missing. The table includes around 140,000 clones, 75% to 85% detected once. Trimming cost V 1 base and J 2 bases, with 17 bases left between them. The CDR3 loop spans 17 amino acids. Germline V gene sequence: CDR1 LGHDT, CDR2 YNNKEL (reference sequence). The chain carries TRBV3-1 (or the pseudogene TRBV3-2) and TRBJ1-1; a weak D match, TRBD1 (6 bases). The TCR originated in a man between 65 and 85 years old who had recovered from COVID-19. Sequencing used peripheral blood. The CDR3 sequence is CASSQAFGGGPNTEAFF. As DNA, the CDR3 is TGTGCCAGCAGCCAAGCCTTCGGGGGGGGCCCCAACACTGAAGCTTTCTTT.